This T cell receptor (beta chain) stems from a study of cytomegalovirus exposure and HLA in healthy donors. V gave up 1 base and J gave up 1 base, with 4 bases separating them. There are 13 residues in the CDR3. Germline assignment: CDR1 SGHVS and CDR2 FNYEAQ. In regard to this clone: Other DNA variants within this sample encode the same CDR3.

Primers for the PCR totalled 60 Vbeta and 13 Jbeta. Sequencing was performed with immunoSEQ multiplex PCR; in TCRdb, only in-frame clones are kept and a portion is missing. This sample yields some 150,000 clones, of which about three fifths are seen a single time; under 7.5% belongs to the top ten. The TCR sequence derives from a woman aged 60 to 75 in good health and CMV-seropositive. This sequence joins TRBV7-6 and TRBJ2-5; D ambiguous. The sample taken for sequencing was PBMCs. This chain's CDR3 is CASSLGLQETQYF. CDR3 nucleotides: TGTGCCAGCAGCTTAGGTCTCCAAGAGACCCAGTACTTC.